Only a few counts were recorded for the clone carrying this T cell receptor beta chain. Antigen unknown. This CDR3 is built from 14 residues. Trimming cost V 3 bases and J 6 bases; bases outside gene matches: 5. Germline values: CDR1 MNHNS, CDR2 SASEGT. The entry originates in a study of memory CD4+ T cells and cytomegalovirus serostatus. Generated by immunoSEQ multiplex PCR, the TCRdb table keeps only in-frame clones and is missing some. The sample has 40,000 or so clones, approximately 78% seen once. The sort gate was single viable CD3+CD4+CD8-CD45RO+ cells for memory CD4+ T cells. General observations from the study: Of under 200 reported CMV TCRbeta sequences, some 67 were found in memory CD4+ repertoires. A US-trained random forest predicted CMV serostatus with median AUC around 0.9.

The sequenced sample was memory CD4+ T cells from blood. This sequence originates from an adult in good health and CMV-seronegative. The rearrangement links TRBV6-1 to TRBJ1-5; 7 nucleotides line up with TRBD1. Here the CDR3 DNA reads TGTGCCAGCAGTGAGGGAGGGGGCAGTCAGCCCCAGCATTTT. The encoded protein is CASSEGGGSQPQHF.